The subject of this entry is one T cell receptor beta chain. Which antigen it targets is not known. Per-nucleotide qualities are absent, and no much larger clonotype sits a single base away. The sample comes from a study of cytomegalovirus exposure and HLA in healthy donors (dated by TCRdb to between 2016 and 2019). Context from the whole study: An earlier analysis of 587 of the donors reported 250 to 350 Gb of sequence data and about 100 million unique TCR beta sequences from about 200 million T cells. An early release that covered more than 550 HLA-typed donors contained about 300 gigabases of sequencing data and 75 million to 100 million unique TCR sequences. Of the roughly 400 genotyped donors, 65% to 90% were placed in the genetic ancestry cluster associated with self-reported Caucasian donors. The aim of the study was to test whether cataloging public T cell receptors could identify signatures of past pathogen exposure. The T cell repertoires of 550 to 850 subjects were profiled by immunosequencing and related to cytomegalovirus serostatus. Along with the approximately 650-subject first cohort, a separate validation cohort of approximately 110 different subjects was used. The study combined high-throughput TCR immunosequencing, statistical association of individual TCRs with disease status, and machine learning to predict cytomegalovirus infection status. In a later analysis, previously published TCR beta repertoires from 666 donors were re-analyzed and high-resolution HLA genotyping was added so that TCR occurrence patterns could be studied. In the later analysis, no new phenotypic data were used to find candidate immune exposures; instead, reliance was placed on TCR beta sequences and their occurrence across donors. An earlier analysis of 587 of the donors used high-throughput TCR beta sequencing to judge whether each TCR beta V gene segment behaved as functional or pseudogenic. Alongside the repertoire data, information on donor age, sex, ethnicity and CMV serostatus was compiled. A later genetic analysis used genome-wide SNP genotypes for about 60% of the roughly 700 donors, treating that subset as a discovery cohort. All discovery cohort repertoires had been generated using a single sequencing platform. HLA typing covered class I and class II loci at four-digit resolution. Typing coverage varied by locus: roughly 620-640 donors for A, B, C, DRB1 and DQB1; approximately 500 for DQA1; over 600 for DPA1; approximately 490 for DPB1. Five DR-DQ haplotypes were handled as single units for association and clustering, since linkage in the cohort was strong. Among a few hundred genotyped donors of the cohort, an average of approximately 250,000 unique TCR beta nucleotide sequences were sequenced per donor, roughly 20% of them non-productive. Overall study results and their limits: Because the 87-base-pair reads could not distinguish some IMGT-functional V segments, including TRBV6-2 and TRBV6-3, those segments were excluded. In a later genetic analysis, a missense DCLRE1C variant was associated with V-gene and J-gene trimming of TCR beta chains, and the association was replicated in an independent cohort. Correlated functional status among segregating V segments might be attributable to linkage disequilibrium, but an unknown experimental factor could not be ruled out. A further reported finding was that TCR beta sequences accurately predicted the HLA-A and HLA-B alleles for most subjects in the first cohort. The classifier was reported to diagnose cytomegalovirus status with high specificity and sensitivity in both the original cohort and the validation cohort. In a later analysis, HLA-associated TCR beta chains showed more clonal expansion and lower generation probabilities than non-associated chains that were equally common. In a later analysis, over 15,000 TCR beta sequences were associated with specific HLA alleles at a false discovery rate of 0.05. A later analysis found that most CMV-associated TCR beta chains appeared HLA-restricted, with HLA associations seemingly driven largely by CMV exposure. CMV serostatus was the only immune exposure information available for the cohort. When HLA alleles, especially DR and DQ, strongly co-occurred, attributing TCR associations to individual alleles was difficult. In an earlier analysis of more than 500 of the donors, most TCR beta V segments appeared in productive rearrangements about 87% or about 30% of the time, broadly matching IMGT annotations. According to a later genetic analysis, donors in an Asian-associated ancestry cluster had fewer N-insertions in productive TCRs than the approximately 710-donor mean. In vitro tests confirmed that a few of the cytomegalovirus-associated TCR beta chains recognize cytomegalovirus antigens. According to a later analysis, TCR association rates differed among HLA loci, with DRB1 alleles showing the most associated TCRs and HLA-C alleles showing the fewest. Because HLA typing was unavailable for some donors at each locus, only the typed subset was used in association tests. The authors suggested that the approach could potentially be extended to other disease states and immunological phenotypes. In a later analysis, several top co-occurrence clusters were reported to appear linked to parvovirus B19, influenza, CMV and Epstein-Barr virus. A group of highly shared sequence variants was considered likely to be a technical artifact of the sequencing pipeline. In this cohort, only TCR beta chains were sequenced, and detectable features were limited by the absence of alpha or paired-chain data. Most TCR sequences were seen in very few donors, while some public TCRs were found in many individuals. The study gave a list of over 150 TCR beta chains associated with cytomegalovirus. Because counts were too low, seventeen rarely observed V segments, including chromosome 9 orphons, were excluded from the earlier analysis of 500 to 700 of the donors. Presence/absence analyses assumed roughly uniform sequencing depth across donors, an assumption that may not hold.

The cohort comprised 666 healthy bone marrow donors. Cohort members were all nominally healthy when sampled, although unrecorded immune exposures were likely present. The donor tested CMV seronegative, placing the donor among the roughly 400 seronegative members of the cohort. Each donor provided a peripheral blood sample, and peripheral blood mononuclear cells were used for TCR beta sequencing. Genomic DNA was extracted from the blood cell samples with the Qiagen DNeasy Blood Extraction Kit. Libraries were made using the immunoSEQ multiplex PCR assay. The multiplex PCR relied on a mix of 60 forward primers for TCR Vbeta segments and 13 reverse primers for TCR Jbeta segments. The CDR3 region of rearranged TCR beta genes was amplified from genomic DNA with a multiplex PCR assay. Amplified TCR beta libraries were sequenced as 87-base-pair reads on the Illumina HiSeq System. In the paper's pipeline: Across the 600 to 700 repertoires, a later analysis counted some 80 million unique TCR beta chains, roughly 11 million of which were shared by at least two donors. Raw reads were error-corrected and collapsed into unique sequences with a nearest-neighbor algorithm that merged closely related sequences to remove PCR and sequencing errors. CDR3 sequences were aligned to IMGT reference sequences to assign V, D and J gene segments. For a sequence to be retained, at least a six-nucleotide match to both a V gene segment and a J gene segment was required. Rearrangements were called productive when the CDR3 lacked stop codons and stayed in frame with V and J; all others were non-productive. Following IMGT convention, CDR3 was defined as the stretch from the second conserved V-encoded cysteine up to the conserved J-encoded phenylalanine. Sequences without an unambiguous match to a single V gene segment were excluded from the earlier analysis of approximately 600 of the donors. An earlier analysis of over 450 of the donors classified V segments as functional when productive rearrangements were above 56.7% and as segregating when the standard deviation between donors was above 5%. A statistical classification framework was built for diagnosing cytomegalovirus status from the catalog of TCR beta chain sequences. In a later analysis, TCR nucleotide sequences were compared against IMGT/GENE-DB human TR gene sequences so that V and J genes could be assigned. A later analysis assigned CDR3 sequences and most-parsimonious VDJ recombination scenarios with the TCRdist pipeline. In a later analysis, each TCR beta chain was defined by its CDR3 amino acid sequence together with its V-gene family, and reads lacking a unique V-gene family were excluded. In a later analysis, 550 to 650 highly shared, low-generation-probability nucleotide sequences were removed to address suspected cross-contamination and a sequencing artifact. For each public chain, a later analysis derived a clonal expansion index from normalized ranks of inferred template counts within each repertoire. In a later analysis, generation probabilities were computed using a VDJ recombination model fitted to out-of-frame rearrangements, and the results were checked against IGoR. A later analysis scored TCR-TCR, TCR-HLA and TCR-CMV co-occurrence with hypergeometric tests, applying a repertoire-size bias correction to TCR pairs. False discovery rates were estimated in a later analysis by permuting HLA or CMV assignments 20 times. In a later analysis, co-occurring TCRs were grouped using DBSCAN, with TCRdist sequence similarity added in when clustering inside HLA-allele-positive subsets. Co-occurrence clustering excluded repertoires with fewer than 30,000 or more than 120,000 public chains, plus five with anomalous nucleotide sharing. TCRdb mirrors the immuneACCESS table, restricted to in-frame sequences. Some clones are absent from its copies; in checked studies, under half trace to an unresolved V gene, and the reason for the others is unknown. For V, J and clone size, that table is used; D and trimming come from the DNA. This sample holds more than 110,000 clones; around 75% were observed only once. Over 6.5% of the sample belongs to the ten largest clones.

The CDR3 holds 15 amino acids from the cysteine to the phenylalanine. Left in the record is the CDR3 DNA by itself, 45 bases read in frame from the first base. V trim: 1 base; J trim: 4 bases; unmatched bases: 4. The germline V gene provides CDR1 SGHDT and CDR2 YYEEEE. This sequence originates from a man between 25 and 39 years old in good health and CMV-seronegative. The sample consisted of PBMCs. This sequence uses TRBV5-6 and TRBJ2-7; 11 bases in the middle match TRBD1. The bases read TGTGCCAGCAGCTTGCAGGACAGGGGGCAGTACGAGCAGTACTTC. Its amino acids are CASSLQDRGQYEQYF.